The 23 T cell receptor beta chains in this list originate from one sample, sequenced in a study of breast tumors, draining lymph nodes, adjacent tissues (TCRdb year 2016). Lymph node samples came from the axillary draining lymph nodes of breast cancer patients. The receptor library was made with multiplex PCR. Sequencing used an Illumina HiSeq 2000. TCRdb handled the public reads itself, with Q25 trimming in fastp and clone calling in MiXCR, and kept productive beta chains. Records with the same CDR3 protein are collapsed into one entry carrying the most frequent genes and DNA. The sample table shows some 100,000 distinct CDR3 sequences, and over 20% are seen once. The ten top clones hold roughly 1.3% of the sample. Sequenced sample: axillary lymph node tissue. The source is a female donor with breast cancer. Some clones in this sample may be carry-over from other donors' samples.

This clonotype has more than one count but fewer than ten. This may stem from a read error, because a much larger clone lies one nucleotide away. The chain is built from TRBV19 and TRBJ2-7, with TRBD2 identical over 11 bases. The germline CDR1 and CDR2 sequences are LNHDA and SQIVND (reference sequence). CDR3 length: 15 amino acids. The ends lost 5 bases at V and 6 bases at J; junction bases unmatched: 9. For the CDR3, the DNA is TGTGCCAGTAGTCTCGCTGGGACTAGCGGCTGCGAGCAGTACTTC. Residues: CASSLAGTSGCEQYF.

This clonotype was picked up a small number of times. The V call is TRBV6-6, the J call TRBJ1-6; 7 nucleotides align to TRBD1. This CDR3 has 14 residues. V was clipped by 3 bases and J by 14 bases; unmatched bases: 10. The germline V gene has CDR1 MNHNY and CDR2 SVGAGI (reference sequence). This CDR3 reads CASSYPRQGTALHF. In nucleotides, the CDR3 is TGTGCCAGCAGTTATCCCCGACAGGGAACGGCCCTCCACTTT.

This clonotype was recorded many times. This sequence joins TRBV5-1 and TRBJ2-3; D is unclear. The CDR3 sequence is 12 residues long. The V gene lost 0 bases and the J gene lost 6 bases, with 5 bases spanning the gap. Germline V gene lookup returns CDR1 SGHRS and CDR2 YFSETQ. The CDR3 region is CASSLDLDTQYF. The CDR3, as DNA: TGCGCCAGCAGCTTGGATCTGGATACGCAGTATTTT.

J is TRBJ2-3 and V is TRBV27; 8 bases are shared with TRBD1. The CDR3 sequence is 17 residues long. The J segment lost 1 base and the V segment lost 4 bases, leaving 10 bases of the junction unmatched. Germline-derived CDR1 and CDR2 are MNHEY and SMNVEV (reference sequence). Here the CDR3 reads CASSSYRGSGGTDTQYF. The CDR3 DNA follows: TGTGCCAGCAGTTCCTACAGGGGGTCGGGGGGCACAGATACGCAGTATTTT.

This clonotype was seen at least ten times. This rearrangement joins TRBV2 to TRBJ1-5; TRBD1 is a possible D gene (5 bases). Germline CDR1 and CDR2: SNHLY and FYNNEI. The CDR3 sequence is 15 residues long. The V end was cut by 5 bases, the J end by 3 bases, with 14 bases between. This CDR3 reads CASSYSGTTNQPQHF. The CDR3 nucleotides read TGTGCCAGCAGTTATTCCGGGACCACCAATCAGCCCCAGCATTTT.

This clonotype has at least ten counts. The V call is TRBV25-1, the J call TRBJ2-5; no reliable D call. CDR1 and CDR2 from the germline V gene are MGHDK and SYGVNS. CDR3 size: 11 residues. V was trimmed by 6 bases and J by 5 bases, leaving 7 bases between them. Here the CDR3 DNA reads TGTGCCAGCAGGGTTTTGGAGACCCAGTACTTC. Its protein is CASRVLETQYF.

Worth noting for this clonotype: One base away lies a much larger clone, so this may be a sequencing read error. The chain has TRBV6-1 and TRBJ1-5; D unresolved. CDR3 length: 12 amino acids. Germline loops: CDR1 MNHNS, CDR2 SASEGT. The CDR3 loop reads CASSPRNRPQHF. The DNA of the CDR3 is TGTGCCAGCAGCCCCAGGAATCGGCCCCAGCATTTT.

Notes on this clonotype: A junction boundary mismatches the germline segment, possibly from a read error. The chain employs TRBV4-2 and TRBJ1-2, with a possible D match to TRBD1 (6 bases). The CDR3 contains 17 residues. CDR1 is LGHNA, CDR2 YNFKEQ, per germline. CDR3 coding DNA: TGTGTCAGCAGCCAAGAAATCGCGACAGGAGCTAACCATGGCTACACCTTC. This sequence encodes CVSSQEIATGANHGYTF.

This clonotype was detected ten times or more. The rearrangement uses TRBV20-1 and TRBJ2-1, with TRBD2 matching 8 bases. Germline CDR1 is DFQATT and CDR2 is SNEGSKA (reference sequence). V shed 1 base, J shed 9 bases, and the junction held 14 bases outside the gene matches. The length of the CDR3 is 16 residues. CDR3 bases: TGCAGTGCTAGAGGGCGGCTAGCGGGTCCTCAAGGTGAGCAGTTCTTC. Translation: CSARGRLAGPQGEQFF.

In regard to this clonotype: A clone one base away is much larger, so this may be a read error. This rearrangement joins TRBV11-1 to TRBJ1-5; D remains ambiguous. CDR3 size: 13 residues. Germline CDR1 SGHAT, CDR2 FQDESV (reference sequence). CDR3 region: CSSSQNNDQPQHF. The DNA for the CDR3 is TGTTCCAGCAGCCAAAATAACGATCAGCCCCAGCATTTT.

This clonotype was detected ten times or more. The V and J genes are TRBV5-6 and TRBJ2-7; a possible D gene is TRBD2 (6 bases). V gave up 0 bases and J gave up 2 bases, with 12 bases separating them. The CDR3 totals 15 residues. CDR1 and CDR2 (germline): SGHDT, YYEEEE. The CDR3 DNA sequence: TGTGCCAGCAGCTTGGGGGCGGGGCATCCCTACGAGCAGTACTTC. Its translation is CASSLGAGHPYEQYF.

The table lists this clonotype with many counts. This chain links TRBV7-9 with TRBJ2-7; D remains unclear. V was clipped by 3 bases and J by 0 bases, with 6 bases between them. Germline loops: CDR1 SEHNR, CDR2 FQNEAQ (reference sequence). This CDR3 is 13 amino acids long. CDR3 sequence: CASSFYSSYEQYF. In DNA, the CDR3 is TGTGCCAGCAGCTTCTATAGCTCCTACGAGCAGTACTTC.

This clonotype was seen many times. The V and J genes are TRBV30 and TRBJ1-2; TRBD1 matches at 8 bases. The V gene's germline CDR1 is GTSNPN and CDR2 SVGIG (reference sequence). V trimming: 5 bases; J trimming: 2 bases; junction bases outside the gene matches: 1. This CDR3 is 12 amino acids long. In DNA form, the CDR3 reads TGTGCCTGGGGGACAGGCAACTATGGCTACACCTTC. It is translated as CAWGTGNYGYTF. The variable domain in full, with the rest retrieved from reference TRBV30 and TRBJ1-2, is SQTIHQWPATLVQPVGSPLSLECTVEGTSNPNLYWYRQAAGRGLQLLFYSVGIGQISSEVPQNLSASRPQDRQFILSSKKLLLSDSGFYLCAWGTGNYGYTFGSGTRLTVV.

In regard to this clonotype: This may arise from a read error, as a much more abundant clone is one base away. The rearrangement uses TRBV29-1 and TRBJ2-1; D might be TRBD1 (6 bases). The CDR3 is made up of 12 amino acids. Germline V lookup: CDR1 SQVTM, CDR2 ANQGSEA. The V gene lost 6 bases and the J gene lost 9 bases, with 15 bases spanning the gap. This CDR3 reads CSVRMGASEQFF. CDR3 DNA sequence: TGCAGCGTCAGGATGGGGGCTAGTGAGCAGTTCTTC.

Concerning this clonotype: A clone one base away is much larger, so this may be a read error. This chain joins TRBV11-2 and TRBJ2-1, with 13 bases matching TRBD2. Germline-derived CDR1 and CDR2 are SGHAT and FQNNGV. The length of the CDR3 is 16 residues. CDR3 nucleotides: TGTGCCGGCAGCTTAACTAGCGGGGGGGTATACAATGAGCAGTTCTTC. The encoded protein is CAGSLTSGGVYNEQFF.

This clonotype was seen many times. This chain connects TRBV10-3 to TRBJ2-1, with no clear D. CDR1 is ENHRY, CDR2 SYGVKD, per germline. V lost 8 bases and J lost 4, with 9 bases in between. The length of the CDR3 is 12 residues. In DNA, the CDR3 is TGTGCCATCGGGCAGGTTTACAATGAGCAGTTCTTC. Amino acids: CAIGQVYNEQFF.

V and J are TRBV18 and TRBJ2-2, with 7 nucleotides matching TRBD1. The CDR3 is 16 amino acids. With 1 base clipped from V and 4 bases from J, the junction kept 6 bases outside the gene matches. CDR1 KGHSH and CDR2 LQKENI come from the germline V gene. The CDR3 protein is CASSPRGQAGTGELFF. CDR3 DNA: TGTGCCAGCTCACCACGCGGACAGGCTGGCACCGGGGAGCTGTTTTTT.

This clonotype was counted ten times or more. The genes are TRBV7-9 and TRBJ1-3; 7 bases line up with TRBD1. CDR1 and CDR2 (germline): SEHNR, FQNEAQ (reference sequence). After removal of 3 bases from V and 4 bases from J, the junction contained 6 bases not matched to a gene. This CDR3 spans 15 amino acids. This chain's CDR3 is CASSFEGAKGNTIYF. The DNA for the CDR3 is TGTGCCAGCAGCTTTGAGGGGGCAAAAGGAAACACCATATATTTT.

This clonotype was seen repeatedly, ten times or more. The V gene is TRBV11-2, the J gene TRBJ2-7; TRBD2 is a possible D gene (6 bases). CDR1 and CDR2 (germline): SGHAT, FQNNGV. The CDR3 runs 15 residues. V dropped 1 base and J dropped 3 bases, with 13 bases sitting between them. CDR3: CASSLASSEIYEQYF. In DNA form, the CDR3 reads TGTGCCAGCAGCTTAGCCTCTAGCGAAATCTACGAGCAGTACTTC. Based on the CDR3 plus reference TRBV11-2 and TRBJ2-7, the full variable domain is EAGVAQSPRYKIIEKRQSVAFWCNPISGHATLYWYQQILGQGPKLLIQFQNNGVVDDSQLPKDRFSAERLKGVDSTLKIQPAKLEDSAVYLCASSLASSEIYEQYFGPGTRLTVT.

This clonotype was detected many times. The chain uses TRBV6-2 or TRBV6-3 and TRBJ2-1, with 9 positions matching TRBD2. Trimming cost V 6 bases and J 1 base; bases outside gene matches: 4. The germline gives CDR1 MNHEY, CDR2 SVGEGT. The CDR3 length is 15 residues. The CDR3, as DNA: TGTGCCAGCAGAAGGGGACTAGCTTCCTACAATGAGCAGTTCTTC. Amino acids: CASRRGLASYNEQFF.

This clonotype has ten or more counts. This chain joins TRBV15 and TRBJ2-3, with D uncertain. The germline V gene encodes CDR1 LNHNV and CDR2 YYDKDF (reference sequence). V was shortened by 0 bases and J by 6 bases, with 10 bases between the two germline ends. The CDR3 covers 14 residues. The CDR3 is CATSREINLDTQYF. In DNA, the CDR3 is TGTGCCACCAGCAGAGAAATAAACCTCGATACGCAGTATTTT.

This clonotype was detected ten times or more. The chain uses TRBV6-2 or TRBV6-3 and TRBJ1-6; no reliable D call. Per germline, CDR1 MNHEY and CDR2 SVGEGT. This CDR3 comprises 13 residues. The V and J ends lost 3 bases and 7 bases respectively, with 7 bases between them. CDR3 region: CASSYSGNSPLHF. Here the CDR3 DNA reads TGTGCCAGCAGTTATAGTGGGAATTCACCCCTCCACTTT.

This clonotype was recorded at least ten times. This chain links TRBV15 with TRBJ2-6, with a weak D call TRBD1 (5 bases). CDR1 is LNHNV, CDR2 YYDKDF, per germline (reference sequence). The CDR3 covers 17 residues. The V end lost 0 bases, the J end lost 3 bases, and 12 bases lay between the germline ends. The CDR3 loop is CATSREAGFIGANVLTF. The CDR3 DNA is TGTGCCACCAGCAGAGAGGCAGGGTTCATTGGGGCCAACGTCCTGACTTTC.